The entry below gives a single T cell receptor (beta chain) sequence along with its context. Its antigen remains unknown. A much larger clone lies one base from this, so it may be a read error. Preparation methods for the bulk TCR libraries were those previously described, with listed TCR primers. TCRdb recomputed calls from the PCR reads with MiXCR, one row per CDR3 protein. The table has over 550,000 distinct CDR3 sequences, less than 30% seen once. These data are taken from a study of molecular identifiers for immune sequencing clone quantification. General observations from the study: Whereas clones above 20 RNA copies held under 1% of naive-cell molecules, they held over 98% of effector molecules.

Sorted cell numbers of roughly 17,000 to 1,100,000, with 10%, 30% or 50% RNA, served as input for naive CD8 libraries. The authors gated naive CD8 T cells as CD8+CD4-CCR7+CD45RA+ for sorting. The receptor was isolated from a human donor in good health. Some libraries in this study had Jurkat cell RNA spiked in. The sequenced sample consisted of naive CD8+ T cells from blood, with Jurkat cell RNA spiked in. Subset in this sample: FACS-sorted CD8+CD4-CCR7+CD45RA+ naive T cells.

The CDR3 protein is CASSEWASGSRNTGELFF. As DNA, the CDR3 is TGTGCCAGCTCTGAATGGGCGAGCGGGAGTAGGAACACCGGGGAGCTGTTTTTT. V usage is TRBV9 and J usage is TRBJ2-2; 8 nucleotides match TRBD2. CDR3 length: 18 residues. The J segment lost 1 base and the V segment lost 7 bases, leaving 15 bases of the junction unmatched. Germline values: CDR1 SGDLS, CDR2 YYNGEE.